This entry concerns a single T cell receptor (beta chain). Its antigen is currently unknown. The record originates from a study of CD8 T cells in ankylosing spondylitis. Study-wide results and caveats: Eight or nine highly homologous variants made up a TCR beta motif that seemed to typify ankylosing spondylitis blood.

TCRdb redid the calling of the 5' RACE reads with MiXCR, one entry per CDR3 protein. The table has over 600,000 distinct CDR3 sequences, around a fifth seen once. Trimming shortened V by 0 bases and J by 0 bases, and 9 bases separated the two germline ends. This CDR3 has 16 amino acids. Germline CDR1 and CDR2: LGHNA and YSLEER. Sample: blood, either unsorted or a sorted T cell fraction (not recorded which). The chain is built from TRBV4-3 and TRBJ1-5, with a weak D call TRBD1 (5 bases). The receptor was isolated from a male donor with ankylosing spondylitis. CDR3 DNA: TGCGCCAGCAGCCAAGATCGTCAGGGTAGCAATCAGCCCCAGCATTTT. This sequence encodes CASSQDRQGSNQPQHF.